Listed below are T cell receptor beta chains from one sample, sequenced in a study of cytomegalovirus exposure and HLA in healthy donors. Assay used: immunoSEQ multiplex PCR; TCRdb lists only in-frame clones, some missing. There are approximately 100,000 clones in the sample; around 80% occur only once, and 3% to 4% lies in the top ten. Material for sequencing was PBMCs. These TCRs come from a woman in her thirties or forties in good health and CMV-seronegative. The CDR3 runs from the conserved cysteine through the conserved F or W. Each record gives: CDR3 length, D gene, J gene, V gene, clone size, CDR3 DNA, CDR3 protein. A D gene is named only where the DNA matches it firmly. Where a row states a size, it is once, few, many or the class of an expanded clone; other rows omit it.

>15|NA|TRBJ1-6|TRBV7-9|NA
TGTTCCAGCACAGAGCTTGCTTCCCAGCGTTCACCCCTCCACTTT
CSSTELASQRSPLHF
>14|NA|TRBJ1-1|TRBV5-6|NA
TGTGCCAGCAGCGCCACAGGGCTAAACACTGAAGCTTTCTTT
CASSATGLNTEAFF
>17|TRBD2|TRBJ2-3|TRBV5-8|NA
TGTGCCAGCAGTTCGAGGACTAGCGAACACTTCACAGATACGCAGTATTTT
CASSSRTSEHFTDTQYF
>14|TRBD1|TRBJ1-2|TRBV7-2|NA
TGTGCCAGCAGCGCGACAGGGGATTTGGCTGGCTACACCTTC
CASSATGDLAGYTF
>12|NA|TRBJ1-2|TRBV11-2|NA
TGTGCCAGCAGCCAAAGACACGGCGGGACTCTCTTC
CASSQRHGGTLF
>14|TRBD1|TRBJ1-1|TRBV7-8|NA
TGTGCCAGCAGCTCAGGACAGGGAAGTACTGAAGCTTTCTTT
CASSSGQGSTEAFF
>11|NA|TRBJ2-5|TRBV20-1|NA
TGCAGTGCTAGCGGGCAAGAGACCCAGTACTTC
CSASGQETQYF
>15|NA|TRBJ2-3|TRBV6-5|NA
TGTGCCAGCAGTTATAAGGGGATCGAGACAGATACGCAGTATTTT
CASSYKGIETDTQYF
>15|NA|TRBJ2-3|TRBV4-1|NA
TGCGCCAGCAGCCAAAATGCGGGGGCCGGTGATACGCAGTATTTT
CASSQNAGAGDTQYF
>15|NA|TRBJ2-7|TRBV6-5|NA
TGTGCCAGCAGTCCCCCCGGTAGGCCCGGGGAAGAGCAGTACTTC
CASSPPGRPGEEQYF
>15|NA|TRBJ2-7|TRBV7-2|NA
TGTGCCAGCAGCCCAGGGCTGACGGTCTCCTACGAGCAGTACTTC
CASSPGLTVSYEQYF
>16|TRBD1|TRBJ2-7|TRBV18|once
TGTGCCAGCTCACCTTCGTCGGGACAGGGGTCCTACGAGCAGTACTTC
CASSPSSGQGSYEQYF
>14|NA|TRBJ2-1|TRBV4-2|few
TGTGCCAGCAGCCAAGACGGTGCGAAAAATGAGCAGTTCTTC
CASSQDGAKNEQFF
>15|NA|TRBJ1-4|TRBV5-6|NA
TGTGCCAGCAGCTACAGGGTTCGGGATAATGAAAAACTGTTTTTT
CASSYRVRDNEKLFF
>15|NA|TRBJ2-7|TRBV28|NA
TGTGCCAGCAGAACCCCGGGACTTACCTCCTACGAGCAGTACTTC
CASRTPGLTSYEQYF
>17|NA|TRBJ2-3|TRBV9|NA
TGTGCCAGCAGCGTAGGCTCATTGCGGGTGAGCACAGATACGCAGTATTTT
CASSVGSLRVSTDTQYF
>13|TRBD2|TRBJ2-1|TRBV15|NA
TGTGCCATAACGACTAGCGGATACAATGAGCAGTTCTTC
CAITTSGYNEQFF
>15|TRBD1|TRBJ2-7|TRBV5-4|NA
TGTGCCAGCAGCGGTCACCGGGACAGGGCCTCCGAGCAGTACTTC
CASSGHRDRASEQYF
>17|NA|TRBJ1-5|TRBV18|NA
TGTGCCAGCTCACCAAGACAGCCGGTCGCTGAACGTCAGCCCCAGCATTTT
CASSPRQPVAERQPQHF
>15|TRBD1|TRBJ2-7|TRBV6-1|NA
TGTGCCAGCAGCCCGACAGGGGCCAGCTCCTACGAGCAGTACTTC
CASSPTGASSYEQYF
>12|NA|TRBJ1-1|TRBV6-5|NA
TGTGCCACCCCCCCTTCGGCCAGGGAAGCTTTCTTT
CATPPSAREAFF
>15|TRBD2|TRBJ2-5|TRBV4-3|NA
TGCGCCAGCAGCCAAGTCCTAGCGGGAGAAGAGACCCAGTACTTC
CASSQVLAGEETQYF
>14|NA|TRBJ1-6|TRBV5-1|NA
TGCGCCAGCAGATCGTTCCAAACCGAGTCACCCCTCCACTTT
CASRSFQTESPLHF
>13|NA|TRBJ2-5|TRBV5-1|once
TGCGCCAGCAGCGAGAACAGGGATGAGACCCAGTACTTC
CASSENRDETQYF
>15|TRBD1|TRBJ2-1|TRBV27|once
TGTGCCAGCAGTTTAAGTGACAGGGACGGCCATGAGCAGTTCTTC
CASSLSDRDGHEQFF
>14|TRBD2|TRBJ2-7|TRBV5-4|NA
TGTGCCAGCAGTGGTCTAGCGGGTTCCTACGAGCAGTACTTC
CASSGLAGSYEQYF
>15|NA|TRBJ2-4|TRBV7-9|few
TGTGCCAGCAGCTCAGTTAGGGGTGGCAAAAACATTCAGTACTTC
CASSSVRGGKNIQYF
>13|NA|TRBJ2-5|TRBV6-1|NA
TGTGCCAGCAGGGGGCAGATACAAGAGACCCAGTACTTC
CASRGQIQETQYF
>16|TRBD2|TRBJ2-3|TRBV10-2|NA
TGCGCCAGCTTGGCGACTAGCGGATCTAGCACAGATACGCAGTATTTT
CASLATSGSSTDTQYF
>18|TRBD1|TRBJ2-1|TRBV9|few
TGTGCCAGCAGCGTAGGGGGATGGACAGGGAGCTCCTACAATGAGCAGTTCTTC
CASSVGGWTGSSYNEQFF
>13|NA|TRBJ1-5|TRBV28|few
TGTGCCAGCAGCCCTGAGTGGAATCAGCCCCAGCATTTT
CASSPEWNQPQHF
>14|NA|TRBJ1-5|TRBV27|NA
TGTGCCAGCAGTTTTGTGGCTTCCAATCAGCCCCAGCATTTT
CASSFVASNQPQHF
>17|TRBD1|TRBJ1-3|TRBV4-1|few
TGCGCCAGCAGCCAAGGCCGGGACAGGGGATCTGGAAACACCATATATTTT
CASSQGRDRGSGNTIYF
>14|NA|TRBJ2-1|TRBV5-1|NA
TGCGCCAGCAGCTACTCCGGGACCTACAATGAGCAGTTCTTC
CASSYSGTYNEQFF
>15|TRBD1|TRBJ1-1|TRBV6-1|NA
TGTGCCAGCACCCCCGGGACAGTCATGAACACTGAAGCTTTCTTT
CASTPGTVMNTEAFF
>17|TRBD2|TRBJ2-1|TRBV28|NA
TGTGCCAGCAGTTTGTACCCGGGACTAGCGGGGGGGACTGAGCAGTTCTTC
CASSLYPGLAGGTEQFF
>12|NA|TRBJ1-1|TRBV4-3|NA
TGCGCCAGCAGCCCGCAGGTTACTGAAGCTTTCTTT
CASSPQVTEAFF